One and the same sample provided the 27 T cell receptor beta chains below, sequenced in a study of blood T cell repertoires in COVID-19. Sequencing used immunoSEQ multiplex PCR; TCRdb keeps in-frame clones, though not all of them. Of roughly 190,000 clones in the sample, roughly 80% were seen once. The source material was peripheral blood. Receptors originate from a woman aged 55-69 years with COVID-19, enrolled during active disease.

The chain is built from TRBV6-5 and TRBJ1-5; tentatively, D is TRBD1 (6 bases). Per the germline V gene, CDR1 is MNHEY and CDR2 is SVGAGI. The germline V and J ends were trimmed by 6 bases and 7 bases, with 16 bases remaining between them. This CDR3 contains 14 residues. CDR3 amino acids: CASREGGGGQPQHF. CDR3 sequence (DNA): TGTGCCAGCAGGGAGGGGGGGGGAGGCCAGCCCCAGCATTTT.

The rearrangement uses TRBV18 and TRBJ1-4; TRBD1 agrees at 7 bases. The ends lost 4 bases at V and 2 bases at J; junction bases unmatched: 16. The CDR3 totals 19 residues. Per the germline V gene, CDR1 is KGHSH and CDR2 is LQKENI. CDR3 sequence: CASSLNSLTGLSTNEKLFF. The DNA for the CDR3 is TGTGCCAGCTCACTGAACTCTTTGACAGGGTTGTCGACTAATGAAAAACTGTTTTTT.

This clone was seen many times. The chain recombines TRBV5-1 with TRBJ2-7; D is possibly TRBD2 (6 bases). Trimming took off 3 bases at V and 6 bases at J, with 13 bases between the two ends. CDR1 and CDR2 from the germline V gene are SGHRS and YFSETQ. CDR3 size: 13 residues. CDR3 residues: CASSSRRRGEQYV. In DNA form, the CDR3 reads TGCGCCAGCAGCTCCCGCCGGAGGGGCGAGCAGTACGTC.

A note on this clone: Different DNA sequences within this sample yield the same CDR3. The chain has TRBV5-6 and TRBJ1-5, with 11 bases aligning to TRBD1. The CDR3 loop spans 14 amino acids. Germline loops: CDR1 SGHDT, CDR2 YYEEEE. The V segment lost 4 bases and the J segment 7 bases; nucleotides outside the gene matches: 4. The CDR3 protein is CASSRGQGGQPQHF. The CDR3 DNA is TGTGCCAGCAGCCGGGGACAGGGGGGACAGCCCCAGCATTTT.

The chain couples TRBV2 to TRBJ2-3; 13 bases map to TRBD2. The CDR3 spans 16 residues. Germline CDR1 is SNHLY and CDR2 is FYNNEI. V was pared by 4 bases and J by 2 bases, with 3 bases of the junction left unmatched. CDR3: CASSGLAGGSTDTQYF. For the CDR3, the DNA is TGTGCCAGCAGTGGACTAGCGGGAGGCTCCACAGATACGCAGTATTTT.

Note on this clone: This same CDR3 is encoded by further DNA sequences in the sample. The V gene is TRBV28, the J gene TRBJ2-3; D is unclear. The CDR3 spans 13 residues. Germline V gene lookup returns CDR1 MDHEN and CDR2 SYDVKM. V lost 2 bases to trimming and J lost 1 base, with 4 bases between them. The DNA of the CDR3 is TGTGCCAGCAGTTTACAGGGCACAGATACGCAGTATTTT. Amino acid sequence: CASSLQGTDTQYF. Full variable domain (rest looked up from reference TRBV28 and TRBJ2-3): DVKVTQSSRYLVKRTGEKVFLECVQDMDHENMFWYRQDPGLGLRLIYFSYDVKMKEKGDIPEGYSVSREKKERFSLILESASTNQTSMYLCASSLQGTDTQYFGPGTRLTVL.

The chain employs TRBV19 and TRBJ1-5; D is possibly TRBD1 (5 bases). Looked up from germline, CDR1 is LNHDA and CDR2 is SQIVND (reference sequence). The CDR3 is 14 amino acids. V was clipped by 3 bases and J by 6 bases, with 12 bases between them. CDR3 DNA sequence: TGTGCCAGTAGTATGGGGCAGGGTAGTCAGCCCCAGCATTTT. Amino acid sequence: CASSMGQGSQPQHF.

The chain couples TRBV19 to TRBJ2-1; TRBD2 is a possible D gene (6 bases). The ends were cut back, 3 bases at V and 5 bases at J, with 11 bases in the middle. Germline assignment: CDR1 LNHDA and CDR2 SQIVND (reference sequence). The CDR3 loop spans 14 amino acids. In DNA, the CDR3 is TGTGCCAGTAGTATTCGGGGCGGGGACAATGAGCAGTTCTTC. It specifies CASSIRGGDNEQFF. Full variable domain (rest looked up from reference TRBV19 and TRBJ2-1): DGGITQSPKYLFRKEGQNVTLSCEQNLNHDAMYWYRQDPGQGLRLIYYSQIVNDFQKGDIAEGYSVSREKKESFPLTVTSAQKNPTAFYLCASSIRGGDNEQFFGPGTRLTVL.

This chain links TRBV5-3 with TRBJ1-2, with a tentative D call TRBD1 (6 bases). TRBV5-3 is noted as an ORF with a role that remains uncertain. This CDR3 contains 15 residues. V lost 4 bases and J 2 bases, leaving 15 bases between the germline ends. In nucleotides, the CDR3 is TGTGCCAGAAGCCAGGGGTCAGGGCTAAACTATGGCTACACCTTC. Translated: CARSQGSGLNYGYTF.

V is TRBV6-5 and J is TRBJ2-3, with 9 bases lining up with TRBD2. CDR3 length equals 15 residues. The trim removed 7 bases at V and 3 bases at J, leaving 8 bases unmatched. Germline-derived CDR1 and CDR2 are MNHEY and SVGAGI. The CDR3 spells CASTPAGGTTDTQYF. The CDR3 DNA follows: TGTGCCAGCACCCCAGCGGGGGGAACTACAGATACGCAGTATTTT.

The genes are TRBV9 and TRBJ2-2, with 7 bases that match TRBD1. Germline loops: CDR1 SGDLS, CDR2 YYNGEE. This CDR3 has 16 residues. After removal of 2 bases from V and 6 bases from J, the junction contained 10 bases not matched to a gene. CDR3 region: CASSVTPGQPPGELFF. CDR3 nucleotide sequence: TGTGCCAGCAGCGTGACCCCGGGACAGCCCCCCGGGGAGCTGTTTTTT. Combining the CDR3 with reference TRBV9 and TRBJ2-2 gives the whole variable domain DSGVTQTPKHLITATGQRVTLRCSPRSGDLSVYWYQQSLDQGLQFLIQYYNGEERAKGNILERFSAQQFPDLHSELNLSSLELGDSALYFCASSVTPGQPPGELFFGEGSRLTVL.

This chain links TRBV13 with TRBJ2-3; 10 bases fit TRBD2. The CDR3 is 18 residues long. V shed 5 bases, J shed 3 bases, and the junction held 14 bases outside the gene matches. Germline CDR1 reads PRHDT; CDR2 reads FYEKMQ (reference sequence). CDR3 in DNA: TGTGCCAGCAGCCGGTCCGGGACTAGCGCGAGTAGGACAGATACGCAGTATTTT. Its protein product is CASSRSGTSASRTDTQYF.

This clone was seen just once. The V and J genes are TRBV2 and TRBJ2-1; 7 bases align to TRBD2. V was pared by 5 bases and J by 1 base, with 5 bases of the junction left unmatched. Germline lookup yields CDR1 SNHLY and CDR2 FYNNEI. There are 15 residues in the CDR3. CDR3 DNA sequence: TGTGCCAGCAGTTTAGCGGGTGGGTCCTACAATGAGCAGTTCTTC. This sequence encodes CASSLAGGSYNEQFF.

This chain links TRBV6-5 with TRBJ2-3; D might be TRBD2 (6 bases). This CDR3 region has 15 residues. Germline assignment: CDR1 MNHEY and CDR2 SVGAGI. The V gene lost 3 bases and the J gene lost 1 base, with 11 bases spanning the gap. CDR3 in amino acids: CASSYVGGGTDTQYF. Here the CDR3 DNA reads TGTGCCAGCAGTTATGTCGGGGGTGGCACAGATACGCAGTATTTT.

The chain uses TRBV4-2 and TRBJ2-1, with 11 nucleotides matching TRBD2. The CDR3 runs 15 residues. Germline CDR1 and CDR2: LGHNA and YNFKEQ. Unmatched junction bases numbered 8, after V lost 5 bases and J lost 8 bases. The CDR3 sequence is CASSSKLAGEHEQFF. The CDR3 DNA follows: TGTGCCAGCAGCTCAAAACTAGCGGGGGAACATGAGCAGTTCTTC.

Written as DNA, the CDR3 is TGCGCCAGCAGCATGGGACAGGGGTACAATGAGCAGTTCTTC. Residues: CASSMGQGYNEQFF. The genes are TRBV5-1 and TRBJ2-1, with 10 bases matching TRBD1. Germline CDR1 reads SGHRS; CDR2 reads YFSETQ. This CDR3 has 14 amino acids. J gave up 4 bases and V 4 bases, and 2 bases lay outside the gene matches.

The V call is TRBV11-1, the J call TRBJ2-5; D not resolved. V gave up 0 bases and J gave up 2 bases, with 4 bases separating them. This CDR3 spans 13 amino acids. Germline V lookup: CDR1 SGHAT, CDR2 FQDESV (reference sequence). The CDR3, as DNA: TGTGCCAGCAGCTTAGCGCTACAAGAGACCCAGTACTTC. The encoded protein is CASSLALQETQYF.

The chain employs TRBV2 and TRBJ1-3; D not resolved. Between the trimmed V and J ends, which lost 2 bases and 4 bases, there was a span of 3 bases. The germline V gene encodes CDR1 SNHLY and CDR2 FYNNEI. This CDR3 contains 12 residues. CDR3 DNA sequence: TGTGCCAGCAGTGAACAGGGAAACACCATATATTTT. Its translation: CASSEQGNTIYF.

There are a few counts of this clone. The rearrangement uses TRBV15 and TRBJ2-3, with D possibly being TRBD2 (5 bases). CDR3 size: 15 residues. The germline gives CDR1 LNHNV, CDR2 YYDKDF (reference sequence). The germline V and J ends were trimmed by 3 bases and 2 bases, with 12 bases remaining between them. The CDR3 sequence is CATSSFGAATDTQYF. The CDR3 DNA reads as TGTGCCACCAGCAGCTTCGGAGCGGCCACAGATACGCAGTATTTT.

The CDR3, as DNA: TGTGCCAGCAGCCCAGTGGAGCGAAACACTGAAGCTTTCTTT. It yields the protein CASSPVERNTEAFF. V is TRBV5-5 and J is TRBJ1-1; D gene ambiguous. The germline V gene has CDR1 SGHKS and CDR2 YYEKEE (reference sequence). The V gene lost 4 bases and the J gene lost 2 bases, with 12 bases spanning the gap. This CDR3 spans 14 amino acids.

This chain joins TRBV11-3 and TRBJ2-1; D call uncertain. Looked up from germline, CDR1 is SGHNT and CDR2 is YENEEA. This CDR3 comprises 13 residues. The ends were cut back, 5 bases at V and 3 bases at J, with 8 bases in the middle. In DNA form, the CDR3 reads TGTGCCAGCAGCGTAACTCTCTACAATGAGCAGTTCTTC. This sequence encodes CASSVTLYNEQFF.

The chain joins TRBV6-5 to TRBJ1-4; D possibly corresponds to TRBD1 (6 bases). The V gene's germline CDR1 is MNHEY and CDR2 SVGAGI. CDR3 length: 15 residues. The V gene lost 2 bases and the J gene lost 13 bases, with 20 bases spanning the gap. DNA of the CDR3: TGTGCCAGCAGTTACGGGCCGGGTCCTAGGGGGTTACTGTTTTTT. It specifies CASSYGPGPRGLLFF.

The chain is built from TRBV5-8 and TRBJ1-3; D gene ambiguous. Trimming stripped 2 bases from V and 4 bases from J, with 7 bases between. The CDR3 contains 13 residues. Germline values: CDR1 SGHTS, CDR2 YDEGEE. The CDR3 DNA follows: TGTGCCAGCAGCTTTTCGGGGGGAAACACCATATATTTT. This codes for CASSFSGGNTIYF.

V usage is TRBV2 and J usage is TRBJ2-7; TRBD2 agrees at 11 bases. Looked up from germline, CDR1 is SNHLY and CDR2 is FYNNEI. This CDR3 comprises 14 residues. After removal of 5 bases from V and 3 bases from J, the junction contained 3 bases not matched to a gene. DNA for the CDR3: TGTGCCAGCAGTACCGGACTAGCGGGCTACGAGCAGTACGTC. Its protein is CASSTGLAGYEQYV.

The chain couples TRBV3-1 (or the pseudogene TRBV3-2) to TRBJ2-7, with 11 bases identical to TRBD2. The CDR3 consists of 14 residues. V shed 4 bases, J shed 7 bases, and the junction held 6 bases outside the gene matches. Germline CDR1 and CDR2: LGHDT and YNNKEL (reference sequence). Here the CDR3 reads CASSLSGRAEEQYF. CDR3 DNA: TGTGCCAGCAGCCTTAGCGGGAGGGCGGAGGAGCAGTACTTC.

The genes are TRBV4-2 and TRBJ1-1; D unresolved. Trimming shortened V by 0 bases and J by 4 bases, and 12 bases separated the two germline ends. CDR3 length equals 15 residues. Germline V gene sequence: CDR1 LGHNA, CDR2 YNFKEQ. Here the CDR3 DNA reads TGTGCCAGCAGCCAAGAACCGGGTATGTTCACTGAAGCTTTCTTT. Translation gives CASSQEPGMFTEAFF.

V gene TRBV6-2 or TRBV6-3 combines with J gene TRBJ2-7; 8 bases are a match to TRBD2. The CDR3 loop spans 15 amino acids. Germline V CDR1 and CDR2: MNHEY, SVGEGT. Trimming removed 4 bases from V and 3 bases from J; junction bases left unmatched: 8. The CDR3 nucleotides are TGTGCCAGCAGTTCGGGGGGTCTAGCGGGCTACGAGCAGTACGTC. Translation: CASSSGGLAGYEQYV.